Included here is one T cell receptor (beta chain) sequence, with context. The CDR3 totals 13 residues. This entry comes from a study of cytomegalovirus exposure and HLA in healthy donors. Clones were sequenced by immunoSEQ multiplex PCR, and TCRdb holds only the in-frame ones, with some missing. Here the sample spans 90,000 to 130,000 clones, over 75% being singletons. This sequence joins TRBV21-1 and TRBJ2-1; TRBD2 reflects the table's D call only, with no check against the DNA. TRBV21-1 is given as a pseudogene. Source material: PBMCs. The sequence came from a woman aged 18-29 years in good health and CMV-seronegative. The CDR3, as DNA: TGTGCCAGCAGCAAAGAAGCGGCGGGGCGGCAGTTCTTC. It specifies CASSKEAAGRQFF.